This T cell receptor beta chain derives from a study of cytomegalovirus exposure and HLA in healthy donors. The CDR3 is 16 amino acids. Germline lookup yields CDR1 SGHDN and CDR2 FVKESK. With 3 bases removed from V and 8 bases from J, the gap between germline ends came to 20 bases. On this clone: Antigen: not known.

Study results and caveats: DRB1 had the most TCR associations and HLA-C the fewest, a later analysis found, with rates varying by HLA locus.

The study ran its PCR with 60 Vbeta and 13 Jbeta primers. Profiling relied on immunoSEQ multiplex PCR, and the TCRdb table lists in-frame clones only, not all of them. This table holds some 170,000 clones, around 75% found once. The clonotype comes from a woman aged 45 to 65 in good health and CMV-seropositive. V is TRBV14 and J is TRBJ2-1; tentative D call: TRBD1 (6 bases). The source material was PBMCs. The CDR3 DNA reads TGTGCCAGCAGCCATTACCGGAACAGGGCCTGGGATGAGCAGTTCTTC. This translates into CASSHYRNRAWDEQFF.